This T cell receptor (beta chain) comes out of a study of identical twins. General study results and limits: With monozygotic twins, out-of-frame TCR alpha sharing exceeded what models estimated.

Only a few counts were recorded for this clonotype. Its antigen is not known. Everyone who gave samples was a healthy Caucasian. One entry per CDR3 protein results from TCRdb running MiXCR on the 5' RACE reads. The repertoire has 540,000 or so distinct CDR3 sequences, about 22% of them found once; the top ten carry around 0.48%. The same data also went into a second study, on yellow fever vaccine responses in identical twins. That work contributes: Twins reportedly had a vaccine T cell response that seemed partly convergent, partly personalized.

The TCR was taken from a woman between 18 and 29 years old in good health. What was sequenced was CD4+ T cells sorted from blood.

CDR3 amino acids: CSARDTLAGDPWGEQFF. The CDR3 DNA follows: TGCAGTGCTAGAGATACACTAGCGGGGGACCCCTGGGGTGAGCAGTTCTTC. The chain joins TRBV20-1 to TRBJ2-1, with 11 bases lining up with TRBD2. Germline values: CDR1 DFQATT, CDR2 SNEGSKA (reference sequence). The CDR3 extends over 17 amino acids. The junction had 13 bases not matched to a gene; V was cut back by 0 bases and J by 9 bases.